Listed here are 18 T cell receptor beta chains from one sample, sequenced in a study of siplizumab effects on memory and regulatory T cells. Clones were read by immunoSEQ multiplex PCR, and TCRdb kept only the in-frame ones, dropping some. The sample has about 82,000 clones; about 87% are singletons. What was sequenced was Tregs sorted from blood. All receptors come from a human donor in good health.

Turning to this clone: Since no conserved phenylalanine or tryptophan closes the CDR3, a read error is the likely cause. It is unclear where the CDR3 begins or ends on the DNA, so no DNA is shown, and the CDR3 is as TCRdb lists it. This sequence joins TRBV23-1 and TRBJ1-6. TRBV23-1 is sorted into the ORF group, with uncertain function. The CDR3 is 9 residues long, ends included. The CDR3 sequence is CASSQSAVV.

The chain has TRBV11-2 and TRBJ1-1, with unresolved D. CDR3 length: 12 residues. In germline, CDR1 is SGHAT, CDR2 FQNNGV. V was clipped by 5 bases and J by 3 bases, with 7 bases between them. In DNA form, the CDR3 reads TGTGCCAGCAGCCCATGGTACACTGAAGCTTTCTTT. Its translation: CASSPWYTEAFF.

This chain links TRBV19 with TRBJ2-7; the D gene is possibly TRBD2 (7 bases). Trimming cost V 5 bases and J 4 bases, with 9 bases left between them. The CDR3 covers 12 residues. Germline V gives CDR1 LNHDA, CDR2 SQIVND (reference sequence). CDR3 DNA: TGTGCCAGTAGTCGGGGGGCGTACGAGCAGTACTTC. Translating gives CASSRGAYEQYF.

The chain recombines TRBV4-1 with TRBJ1-4; 9 bases map to TRBD1. V was pared by 0 bases and J by 7 bases, with 6 bases of the junction left unmatched. The CDR3 has 16 residues. In germline, CDR1 is MGHRA, CDR2 YSYEKL. CDR3 nucleotides: TGCGCCAGCAGCCAAGAGGGACAGGGCGAAGGTGAAAAACTGTTTTTT. Protein sequence: CASSQEGQGEGEKLFF.

The chain couples TRBV28 to TRBJ1-3; TRBD1 agrees at 7 bases. Germline CDR1 and CDR2: MDHEN and SYDVKM. There are 17 residues in the CDR3. V was pared by 3 bases and J by 0 bases, with 8 bases of the junction left unmatched. The CDR3: CASSFSGQAYSGNTIYF. CDR3 sequence (DNA): TGTGCCAGCAGTTTTTCCGGACAGGCTTACTCTGGAAACACCATATATTTT. The variable domain in full, with the rest retrieved from reference TRBV28 and TRBJ1-3, is DVKVTQSSRYLVKRTGEKVFLECVQDMDHENMFWYRQDPGLGLRLIYFSYDVKMKEKGDIPEGYSVSREKKERFSLILESASTNQTSMYLCASSFSGQAYSGNTIYFGEGSWLTVV.

This clone was seen only once. The chain couples TRBV19 to TRBJ1-2; 7 bases fit TRBD1. This CDR3 comprises 14 residues. The V gene end was trimmed by 9 bases and the J gene end by 3 bases; junction bases not matched to a gene: 10. The germline gives CDR1 LNHDA, CDR2 SQIVND (reference sequence). As DNA, the CDR3 is TGTGCCAGCCGCAGGGGGGGGGCCGACTATGGCTACACCTTC. Amino acids: CASRRGGADYGYTF.

The chain has TRBV20-1 and TRBJ2-3; the D is unclear. This CDR3 comprises 11 residues. With 3 bases removed from V and 5 bases from J, the gap between germline ends came to 6 bases. Germline CDR1 DFQATT, CDR2 SNEGSKA (reference sequence). In DNA form, the CDR3 reads TGCAGTGCTAGGGGTCAAGATACGCAGTATTTT. Its translation is CSARGQDTQYF.

The J gene is TRBJ1-1, the V gene TRBV5-4; TRBD1 agrees at 7 bases. Germline V gene lookup returns CDR1 SGHNT and CDR2 YYREEE (reference sequence). V shed 4 bases and J 1 base; nucleotides not matched to a gene: 4. The CDR3 is 14 amino acids. The CDR3 loop is CASSRGQPNTEAFF. For the CDR3, the DNA is TGTGCCAGCAGCCGGGGACAGCCGAACACTGAAGCTTTCTTT.

The chain uses TRBV18 and TRBJ1-3; D not resolved. This CDR3 spans 16 amino acids. With 0 bases removed from V and 0 bases from J, the gap between germline ends came to 9 bases. CDR1 KGHSH and CDR2 LQKENI come from the germline V gene. Written as DNA, the CDR3 is TGTGCCAGCTCACCACCCGGCGGCAGCTCTGGAAACACCATATATTTT. It translates to CASSPPGGSSGNTIYF.

This sequence joins TRBV29-1 and TRBJ2-3, with D tentatively TRBD1 (6 bases). CDR1 SQVTM and CDR2 ANQGSEA come from the germline V gene. With 7 bases removed from V and 3 bases from J, the gap between germline ends came to 14 bases. The CDR3 covers 13 residues. DNA of the CDR3: TGCAGCGCCAAACAGGGTGGGACAGATACGCAGTATTTT. This encodes CSAKQGGTDTQYF.

The chain uses TRBV2 and TRBJ1-1, with 10 bases aligning to TRBD1. The CDR3 is made up of 12 amino acids. The germline gives CDR1 SNHLY, CDR2 FYNNEI. V shed 6 bases, J shed 5 bases, and the junction held 0 bases outside the gene matches. Here the CDR3 reads CASRDRGTEAFF. CDR3 coding DNA: TGTGCCAGCAGGGACAGGGGGACTGAAGCTTTCTTT.

DNA for the CDR3: TGTGCCAGCAGCCAAGGGGGGACAGGGTGGAACACCATATATTTT. The encoded protein is CASSQGGTGWNTIYF. The rearrangement uses TRBV14 and TRBJ1-3, with 9 nucleotides matching TRBD1. This CDR3 spans 15 amino acids. Germline trimming cut 1 base from V and 7 bases from J; bases unmatched to any gene: 5. The germline gives CDR1 SGHDN, CDR2 FVKESK.

This clone was detected a few times. V usage is TRBV7-9 and J usage is TRBJ1-6; D is undetermined. This CDR3 has 11 residues. Germline V lookup: CDR1 SEHNR, CDR2 FQNEAQ (reference sequence). V shed 4 bases and J shed 7 bases, with 2 bases lying between them. The CDR3 loop is CASSSNSPLHF. CDR3 bases: TGTGCCAGCAGCTCGAATTCACCCCTCCACTTT.

The V gene is TRBV28, the J gene TRBJ2-3; D gene unclear. CDR1 is MDHEN and CDR2 is SYDVKM in the germline V gene. The CDR3 extends over 11 amino acids. V was pared by 7 bases and J by 7 bases, with 9 bases between. CDR3: CASMRSNTQYF. The CDR3 coding sequence is TGTGCCAGCATGAGGTCTAATACGCAGTATTTT.

The rearrangement joins TRBV2 to TRBJ1-6; tentative D call: TRBD1 (5 bases). The CDR3 totals 13 residues. Germline assignment: CDR1 SNHLY and CDR2 FYNNEI. Trimming pared 8 bases from V and 6 bases from J, leaving 11 bases between. Here the CDR3 reads CASVPGGNSPLHF. CDR3 nucleotides: TGTGCCAGCGTCCCCGGGGGTAATTCACCCCTCCACTTT.

The chain is built from TRBV6-6 and TRBJ2-7; D tentatively fits TRBD1 or TRBD2 (5 bases each). CDR1 is MNHNY, CDR2 SVGAGI, per germline (reference sequence). This CDR3 comprises 15 residues. The V end was cut by 0 bases, the J end by 3 bases, with 12 bases between. The CDR3 sequence is CASSYSGSQGYEQYF. The CDR3 DNA reads TGTGCCAGCAGTTACTCAGGGAGCCAGGGCTACGAGCAGTACTTC.

The V call is TRBV15, the J call TRBJ1-2; the D gene is possibly TRBD1 (6 bases). The germline V and J ends were trimmed by 1 base and 2 bases, with 17 bases remaining between them. Germline CDR1 reads LNHNV; CDR2 reads YYDKDF (reference sequence). The CDR3 totals 17 residues. CDR3 amino acids: CATSRGGGGRGNYGYTF. The CDR3 region has the DNA TGTGCCACCAGCAGAGGAGGCGGAGGAAGGGGGAACTATGGCTACACCTTC.

The chain links TRBV6-6 to TRBJ2-7; TRBD1 agrees at 7 bases. V lost 4 bases to trimming and J lost 3 bases; unmatched junction nucleotides: 6. Germline lookup yields CDR1 MNHNY and CDR2 SVGAGI (reference sequence). The CDR3 sequence is 14 residues long. The CDR3 spells CASSLETGRYEQYF. CDR3 nucleotides: TGTGCCAGCAGTTTAGAGACAGGGCGCTACGAGCAGTACTTC.